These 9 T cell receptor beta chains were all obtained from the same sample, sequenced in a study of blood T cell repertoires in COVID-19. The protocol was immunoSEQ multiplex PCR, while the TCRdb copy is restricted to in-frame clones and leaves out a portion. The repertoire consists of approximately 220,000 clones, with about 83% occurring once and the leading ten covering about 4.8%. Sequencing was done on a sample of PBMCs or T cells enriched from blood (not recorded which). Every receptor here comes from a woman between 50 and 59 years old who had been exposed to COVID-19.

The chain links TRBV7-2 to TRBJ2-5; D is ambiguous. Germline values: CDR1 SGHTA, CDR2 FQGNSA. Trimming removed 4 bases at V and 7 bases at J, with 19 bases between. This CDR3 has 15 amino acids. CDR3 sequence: CASSSTDSLRLTQYF. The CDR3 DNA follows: TGTGCCAGCAGCTCTACCGACTCCCTCCGGCTGACCCAGTACTTC.

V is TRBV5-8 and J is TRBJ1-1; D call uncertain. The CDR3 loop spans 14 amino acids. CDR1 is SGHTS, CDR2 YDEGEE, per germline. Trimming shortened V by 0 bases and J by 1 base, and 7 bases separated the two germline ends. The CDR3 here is CASSLERGNTEAFF. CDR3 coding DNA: TGTGCCAGCAGCTTGGAGAGAGGGAACACTGAAGCTTTCTTT. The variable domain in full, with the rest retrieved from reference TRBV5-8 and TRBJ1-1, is EAGVTQSPTHLIKTRGQQATLRCSPISGHTSVYWYQQALGLGLQFLLWYDEGEERNRGNFPPRFSGRQFPNYSSELNVNALELEDSALYLCASSLERGNTEAFFGQGTRLTVV.

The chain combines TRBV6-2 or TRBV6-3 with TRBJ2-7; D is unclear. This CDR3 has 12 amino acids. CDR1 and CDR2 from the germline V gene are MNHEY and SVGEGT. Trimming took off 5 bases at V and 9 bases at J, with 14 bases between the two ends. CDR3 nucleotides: TGTGCCAGCAGTGACCCTGCATCAGGGCAGTACTTC. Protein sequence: CASSDPASGQYF.

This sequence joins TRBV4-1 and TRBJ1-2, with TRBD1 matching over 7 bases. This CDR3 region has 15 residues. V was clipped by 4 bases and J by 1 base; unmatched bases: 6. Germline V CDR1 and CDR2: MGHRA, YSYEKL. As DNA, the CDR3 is TGCGCCAGCAGCCCTCGGGACAGCGATAACTATGGCTACACCTTC. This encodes CASSPRDSDNYGYTF.

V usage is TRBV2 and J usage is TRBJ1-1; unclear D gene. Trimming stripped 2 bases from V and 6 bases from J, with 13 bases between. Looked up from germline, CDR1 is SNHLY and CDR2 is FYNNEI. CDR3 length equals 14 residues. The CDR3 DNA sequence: TGTGCCAGCAGTGAAAGCGGTCGGCGGTCTGAAGCTTTCTTT. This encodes CASSESGRRSEAFF.

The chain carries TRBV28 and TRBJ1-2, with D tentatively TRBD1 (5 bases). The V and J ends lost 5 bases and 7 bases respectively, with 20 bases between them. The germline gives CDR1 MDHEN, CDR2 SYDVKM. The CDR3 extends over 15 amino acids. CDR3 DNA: TGTGCCAGCAGTAACTCACTCCGGCGGGGGGGTGGCTACACCTTC. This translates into CASSNSLRRGGGYTF.

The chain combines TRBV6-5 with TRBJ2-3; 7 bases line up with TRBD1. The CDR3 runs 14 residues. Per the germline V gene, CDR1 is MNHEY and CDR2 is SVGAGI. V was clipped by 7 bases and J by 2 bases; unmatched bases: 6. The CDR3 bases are TGTGCCAGCAAAGTCGGGACAGACACAGATACGCAGTATTTT. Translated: CASKVGTDTDTQYF.

DNA for the CDR3: TGTGCCAGCAGCACCGGACAGACCCCAATTCAAGAGACCCAGTACTTC. Residues: CASSTGQTPIQETQYF. The chain recombines TRBV5-8 with TRBJ2-5; possibly TRBD1 for D (6 bases). The CDR3 loop spans 16 amino acids. Trimming took off 4 bases at V and 2 bases at J, with 18 bases between the two ends. The germline CDR1 and CDR2 sequences are SGHTS and YDEGEE.

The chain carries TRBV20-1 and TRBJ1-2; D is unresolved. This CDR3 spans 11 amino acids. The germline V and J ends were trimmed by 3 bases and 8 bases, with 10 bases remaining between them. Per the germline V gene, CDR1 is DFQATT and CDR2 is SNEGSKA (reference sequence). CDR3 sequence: CSARNAPGYTF. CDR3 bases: TGCAGTGCTAGGAATGCGCCCGGCTACACCTTC.